This section outlines one T cell receptor (beta chain) sequence together with its context. The table came from immunoSEQ multiplex PCR; TCRdb's copy has only in-frame clones and leaves some out. The sample lists about 220,000 clones; 85% to 95% were seen once. The data are from a study of control samples from healthy donors and cancer patients. The length of the CDR3 is 15 residues. Losses at the gene ends were 7 bases for V and 6 bases for J; bases not matched to a gene: 10. Per germline, CDR1 SNHLY and CDR2 FYNNEI. The sample consisted of blood. The rearrangement links TRBV2 to TRBJ2-5; 11 bases agree with TRBD1. This TCR was recovered from a man between 45 and 60 years old in good health. CDR3 coding DNA: TGTGCCAGCACATCGCCGGGACAGGGGGATCAGACCCAGTACTTC. Protein product: CASTSPGQGDQTQYF.